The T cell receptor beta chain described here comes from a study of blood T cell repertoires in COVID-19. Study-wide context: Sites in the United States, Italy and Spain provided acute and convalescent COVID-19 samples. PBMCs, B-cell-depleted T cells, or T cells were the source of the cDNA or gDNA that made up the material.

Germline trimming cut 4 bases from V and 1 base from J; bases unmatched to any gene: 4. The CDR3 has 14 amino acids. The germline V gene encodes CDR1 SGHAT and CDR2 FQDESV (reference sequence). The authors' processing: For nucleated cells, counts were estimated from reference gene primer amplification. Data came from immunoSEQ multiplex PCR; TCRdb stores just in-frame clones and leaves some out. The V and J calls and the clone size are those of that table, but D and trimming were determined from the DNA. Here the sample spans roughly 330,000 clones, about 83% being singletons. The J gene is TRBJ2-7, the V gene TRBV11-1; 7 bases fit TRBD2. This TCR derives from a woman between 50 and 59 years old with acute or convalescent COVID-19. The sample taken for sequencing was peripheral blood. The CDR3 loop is CASSSQRESYEQYF. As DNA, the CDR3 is TGTGCCAGCAGCTCCCAGCGGGAATCCTACGAGCAGTACTTC.